Listed below are T cell receptor beta chains from one sample, sequenced in a study of CD8 T cells in ankylosing spondylitis. MiXCR, applied by TCRdb to the 5' RACE reads, yields one record per CDR3 protein. Of about 360,000 distinct CDR3 sequences in the sample, 14% to 15% were seen once. Sequenced input: blood, either unsorted or a sorted T cell fraction (not recorded which). These receptors all come from a male donor with ankylosing spondylitis or in good health (not recorded which). The conserved cysteine and the conserved F or W are not part of the CDR3 here.

v_call	j_call	cdr3_aa
TRBV15	TRBJ2-7	ATSRELAGLYEQY
TRBV5-1	TRBJ1-1	ASSSGQAGTEAF
TRBV14	TRBJ2-2	ASSHSRKVTGELF
TRBV25-1	TRBJ1-2	AAKGLTSLF
TRBV3-1	TRBJ2-1	ASSRKGGGSVSYNEQF
TRBV29-1	TRBJ2-5	SVETSGIQETQY
TRBV30	TRBJ2-3	AWSQLFTDTQY
TRBV10-3	TRBJ2-3	ATNLAGGTDTQY
TRBV6-5	TRBJ1-2	ASSYSEGSGYT
TRBV19	TRBJ2-7	ASRRGYEQY
TRBV2	TRBJ2-7	ASSSVRGKGLTYEQY
TRBV20-1	TRBJ1-2	SASSVGYT
TRBV12-3/TRBV12-4	TRBJ2-3	ASSLGEGSINTDTQY
TRBV7-9	TRBJ2-1	ASRYSGDYNEQF
TRBV5-1	TRBJ2-3	ASSLGRGAGGDTQY
TRBV4-2	TRBJ2-1	ASSHAPGLAGGAKYNEQF
TRBV6-1	TRBJ2-1	ASSEGGGNEQF
TRBV29-1	TRBJ1-1	SVLRAPNTEAF
TRBV10-1	TRBJ2-4	ASSDSLRGIQY
TRBV12-3/TRBV12-4	TRBJ2-5	ASSLGGMGGETQY
TRBV6-1	TRBJ2-7	ASTSGGSSEFYEQY
TRBV7-2	TRBJ2-2	ASSYKTGNTGELF
TRBV7-8	TRBJ2-7	ASSDTLLHPYEQY
TRBV12-3/TRBV12-4	TRBJ1-2	ASSLRSQEPNYGYT
TRBV24-1	TRBJ2-3	ATNSGDTDTQY
TRBV12-3/TRBV12-4	TRBJ2-2	ASRGGENTGELF
TRBV20-1	TRBJ2-3	SASGGGRVDTQY
TRBV5-1	TRBJ2-5	ASSVTGGRQTQY
TRBV10-2	TRBJ2-1	ASSLTSGGNYNEQF
TRBV18	TRBJ2-1	ASSHGPPKGQF
TRBV7-9	TRBJ2-5	ASSAAQPPETQY
TRBV10-3	TRBJ2-7	AISDRLAGEGEQY
TRBV12-3/TRBV12-4	TRBJ2-7	ASSSSGLAGVYEQY
TRBV5-1	TRBJ2-1	ASSLEGQSSYNEQF
TRBV6-1	TRBJ2-1	ASSASGRNNGQF
TRBV6-1	TRBJ2-7	ASSKGRGVYEQY
TRBV30	TRBJ1-2	AWSKLTGNNT
TRBV19	TRBJ1-5	ASSPTGFNQPQH
TRBV5-1	TRBJ2-7	ASSLVLAGAYEQY